This TCR beta chain was sequenced during a study of response to subunit inactivated influenza vaccine. MiXCR was run by TCRdb on the RT-PCR reads, yielding one entry per CDR3 protein. This table holds over 450,000 distinct CDR3 sequences, 10% to 15% found once. About this clonotype itself: A junction end diverges from the germline sequence, so it may reflect a read error.

The germline CDR1 and CDR2 sequences are MNHEY and SMNVEV (reference sequence). The CDR3 totals 13 residues. This TCR was sampled from a man between 50 and 59 years old who received an inactivated influenza vaccine. The chain carries TRBV27 and TRBJ2-1; unclear D gene. The input for sequencing was PBMCs from blood, taken around seven weeks after vaccination. Here the CDR3 reads CACSLTPYNEQFF. Here the CDR3 DNA reads TGTGCCTGCAGTTTAACACCTTACAATGAGCAGTTCTTC.